The TCR beta chain described here comes from a study of blood T cells in healthy people across ages. General observations from the study: TCR beta diversity was tightly associated with the proportion of naive T cells. Because donor CMV status was unknown, expanded clonotype changes were possibly confounded.

Germline CDR1 is KGHDR and CDR2 is SFDVKD. The V end lost 4 bases, the J end lost 8 bases, and 5 bases lay between the germline ends. The CDR3 consists of 12 residues. Primed by a sample-barcoded 5' primer and a J-beta primer mix, a second PCR proceeded for about 6 to 12 cycles. Each cDNA molecule was tagged by a template-switch adaptor with 12 random nucleotides. Any given sample supplied a minimum of 2.5 million CDR3-containing paired-end reads. TCRdb re-called the 5' RACE reads with MiXCR, one entry per CDR3 protein. The sample carries 650,000 to 800,000 distinct CDR3 sequences, 44% recorded once. This clonotype showed up many times. Its antigen is currently unknown.

The material sequenced was blood. This sequence originates from a man aged 55 to 70 in good health. V and J are TRBV24-1 and TRBJ2-6; D not certain. In DNA form, the CDR3 reads TGTGCCACCAGTGACCGATCCAACGTCCTGACTTTC. This codes for CATSDRSNVLTF.